This T cell receptor beta chain came from a study of tissue T cells after allogeneic stem cell transplantation (dated by TCRdb to about 2022). About the study as a whole: Six to eight adult allo-HCT recipients with steroid-refractory GVHD were prospectively enrolled in a research-autopsy study over a roughly three-year period. Every GVHD patient received a graft from a donor; several grafts were unmodified and three were CD34-selected to deplete T cells. All GVHD patients had gastrointestinal GVHD and received several lines of GVHD-directed therapy; 4 or 5 also had skin involvement. Pre-transplant PBMCs were of recipient origin and were available from a handful of GVHD patients. For viably preserved blood and marrow, CD3+ T cells were flow-sorted when cell numbers permitted, and smaller samples went directly to DNA extraction. TCR beta repertoires were profiled across many tissues obtained from research autopsies of patients with and without GVHD, as well as in mouse models of GVHD. On the human side, the study was prospective and observational, with no blinding or randomization.

Interpreted using the paper, the time point label stands for: recipient (host-origin) PBMCs collected before allo-HCT. The library was made by the immunoSEQ multiplex PCR assay. Adaptive Biotechnologies performed TCRbeta CDR3 sequencing at survey depth and reported CDR3 sequences, V/J genes, productive frequency, and template counts. Amplification of TCR beta CDR3 regions was performed from genomic DNA rather than from RNA. The paper's data handling went like this. Jensen-Shannon divergence was used to quantify pairwise repertoire overlap between tissues, with a value of 1 meaning complete divergence and a value of 0 meaning identical repertoires. Tissues were clustered by single-linkage agglomerative hierarchical clustering of pairwise JSD values, and the clustering results were displayed as dendrograms. All patient samples were analyzed with GLIPH2 using simulation_depth 1000, kmer_min_depth 3 and cdr3_length_cutoff 8, and only groups containing more than two unique CDR3s were kept. A standardized tissue-overlap score was calculated by extrapolating Jaccard GLIPH-group overlap across patients to a standard repertoire size of 1000 clones. Linear mixed-effect models, with tissue included as a fixed effect and individual included as a random effect, were used to assess associations of diversity with clinical or experimental variables. What TCRdb holds here is the immuneACCESS table cut down to in-frame rearrangements. Part of the clones is not present; checked against another copy, under half of the missing clones reflect an unresolved V gene, and the others are unexplained. That table furnishes V, J and clone size, whereas the DNA furnished D and trimming. The sample has approximately 45,000 clones on record, more than 90% of them singletons. The top ten hold 3% to 4% of the sample.

What the work shows at the level of the full study, not this receptor alone: Few T cell clones were found to be shared across patients, but shared repertoire signatures across patients were revealed in a tissue-specific fashion by motif-based clustering. Within patients, how anatomically similar tissues were was a major factor shaping TCR repertoire composition, regardless of disease or transplant status. Sampling depth was acknowledged as a limitation, and the patient cohort was both small and clinically heterogeneous. In both patients and mice, T cells from blood and spleen picked up only a limited part of the TCR repertoire that was detected in tissues. The study did not establish which tissue TCRs were alloreactive or antigen-specific, and some clones may have been host cells that persisted.

Concerning this clone itself: Its antigen target is currently unknown. There are no base qualities to consult, and no much larger clone falls within one base.

Sequences were derived from blood, sampled before transplantation. The clonotype was recovered from a woman aged 35 to 70 who later had graft-versus-host disease after an allogeneic stem cell transplant.

The sequence in DNA is TGTGCCAGCAGCTTCCACGGGGAGCGTGGGGAGCAGTACTTC. This sequence encodes CASSFHGERGEQYF. The rearrangement joined TRBV11-2 to TRBJ2-7; TRBD2 is a possible D gene, resting on 5 matching bases. The CDR1 and CDR2 encoded by the germline V gene are SGHAT and FQNNGV. The CDR3 numbers 14 residues from cysteine through phenylalanine. The only DNA kept is the CDR3, 42 bases in frame from the first base. At the junction V is shortened by 3 bases and J by 7 bases, with 16 bases in between. Outside the CDR3, residues come from the reference TRBV11-2 and TRBJ2-7 proteins, so the full variable domain is: EAGVAQSPRYKIIEKRQSVAFWCNPISGHATLYWYQQILGQGPKLLIQFQNNGVVDDSQLPKDRFSAERLKGVDSTLKIQPAKLEDSAVYLCASSFHGERGEQYFGPGTRLTVT.